The present entry profiles one T cell receptor beta chain with its context. The source of the sample is a study of blood T cell repertoires in COVID-19. Overall study context: The cDNA or gDNA used as material had been derived from T cells, B-cell-depleted T cells, or PBMCs.

With 6 bases clipped from V and 6 bases from J, the junction kept 11 bases outside the gene matches. Germline CDR1 MDHEN, CDR2 SYDVKM. The CDR3 spans 16 residues. Generated by immunoSEQ multiplex PCR, the TCRdb table keeps only in-frame clones and is missing some. The table records about 34,000 clones, approximately 82% of them present only once. The specimen was peripheral blood. The origin of this receptor is an elderly man with active or convalescent COVID-19. This chain uses TRBV28 with TRBJ2-2; 9 positions agree with TRBD1. The CDR3 DNA follows: TGTGCCAGCAGCGCGCCGGACAGGGGTCGGTCCGGGGAGCTGTTTTTT. Amino acid sequence: CASSAPDRGRSGELFF.